The 29 T cell receptor beta chains presented below share a single source sample, sequenced in a study of control samples from healthy donors and cancer patients. Libraries were prepared by immunoSEQ multiplex PCR; TCRdb keeps only in-frame clonotypes and omits some of them. The data show some 77,000 clones, with about 88% seen just once and 6.5% to 8% held by the top ten. Sequences were obtained from blood. The receptors stem from an older woman in good health.

The chain joins TRBV3-1 (or the pseudogene TRBV3-2) to TRBJ2-7; 8 bases are shared with TRBD2. This CDR3 comprises 13 residues. V shed 3 bases and J 10 bases; nucleotides not matched to a gene: 8. Germline V gene lookup returns CDR1 LGHDT and CDR2 YNNKEL (reference sequence). DNA of the CDR3: TGTGCCAGCAGCCAGACGCTTAGCGGGAAACAGTACTTC. Translated: CASSQTLSGKQYF.

The J gene is TRBJ2-7, the V gene TRBV7-2, with 13 bases matching TRBD2. CDR3 length equals 15 residues. J lost 3 bases, V lost 5 bases, and 4 bases had no gene match. Germline CDR1 SGHTA, CDR2 FQGNSA. This CDR3 is CASSHGLAGVYEQYF. DNA for the CDR3: TGTGCCAGCAGCCACGGACTAGCGGGAGTCTACGAGCAGTACTTC.

This chain connects TRBV9 to TRBJ2-3; tentatively, D is TRBD1 (6 bases). Trimming shortened V by 0 bases and J by 6 bases, and 11 bases separated the two germline ends. The CDR3 consists of 14 residues. Germline V CDR1 and CDR2: SGDLS, YYNGEE. CDR3 sequence: CASSVGQGYDTQYF. The CDR3 DNA follows: TGTGCCAGCAGCGTAGGTCAGGGGTATGATACGCAGTATTTT.

The chain combines TRBV4-3 with TRBJ1-1, with 7 bases matching TRBD1. Germline CDR1 is LGHNA and CDR2 is YSLEER. Trimming cost V 0 bases and J 6 bases; bases outside gene matches: 4. The CDR3 totals 14 residues. The CDR3 sequence is CASSQDDRDAEAFF. In DNA, the CDR3 is TGCGCCAGCAGCCAAGACGACAGGGACGCTGAAGCTTTCTTT.

V is TRBV18 and J is TRBJ1-5; the D is unclear. V was cut by 6 bases and J by 3 bases, with 15 bases left in between. Germline CDR1 KGHSH, CDR2 LQKENI. The CDR3 length is 15 residues. CDR3 sequence (DNA): TGTGCCAGCTCGGACCGCCACTTACTCAATCAGCCCCAGCATTTT. Translation: CASSDRHLLNQPQHF. Supplemented by reference TRBV18 and TRBJ1-5, the full variable domain reads NAGVMQNPRHLVRRRGQEARLRCSPMKGHSHVYWYRQLPEEGLKFMVYLQKENIIDESGMPKERFSAEFPKEGPSILRIQQVVRGDSAAYFCASSDRHLLNQPQHFGDGTRLSIL.

The chain carries TRBV10-3 and TRBJ2-7, with 12 positions matching TRBD2. This CDR3 comprises 17 residues. V lost 3 bases, J lost 2 bases, and 8 bases stayed unmatched. Germline V lookup: CDR1 ENHRY, CDR2 SYGVKD. The DNA of the CDR3 is TGTGCCATCAGTGATGGGACTAGCGGGCTTCGCCCCTACGAGCAGTACTTC. Its translation is CAISDGTSGLRPYEQYF.

The V and J genes are TRBV7-2 and TRBJ1-6, with 9 bases lining up with TRBD1. J lost 4 bases, V lost 9 bases, and 7 bases had no gene match. CDR1 and CDR2 (germline): SGHTA, FQGNSA. This CDR3 is 15 amino acids long. CDR3 sequence (DNA): TGTGCCAGTACAGGGACAGGGAAATATAATTCACCCCTCCACTTT. Protein: CASTGTGKYNSPLHF.

J is TRBJ1-5 and V is TRBV6-6; D call uncertain. The CDR3 covers 14 residues. V dropped 8 bases and J dropped 0 bases, with 11 bases sitting between them. Germline V CDR1 and CDR2: MNHNY, SVGAGI (reference sequence). CDR3 in DNA: TGTGCCAGCGGGTACGACGGTAGCAATCAGCCCCAGCATTTT. Translation gives CASGYDGSNQPQHF.

The chain combines TRBV12-3 or TRBV12-4 with TRBJ1-3; D is unclear. The CDR3 length is 13 residues. V lost 1 base, J lost 4 bases, and 5 bases lay in between. The CDR3 reads CASSLVGGNTIYF. The CDR3 DNA is TGTGCCAGCAGTTTAGTTGGGGGAAACACCATATATTTT.

The chain is built from TRBV30 and TRBJ1-1; unclear D gene. Germline assignment: CDR1 GTSNPN and CDR2 SVGIG (reference sequence). The CDR3 is 12 amino acids. V lost 0 bases and J lost 4, with 6 bases in between. In DNA, the CDR3 is TGTGCCTGGAGTGTAGACTTCACTGAAGCTTTCTTT. Amino acids: CAWSVDFTEAFF.

This clone was found once. This chain joins TRBV7-9 and TRBJ1-4; 7 bases match TRBD1. The CDR3 contains 14 residues. Germline assignment: CDR1 SEHNR and CDR2 FQNEAQ (reference sequence). The J segment lost 12 bases and the V segment lost 3 bases, leaving 10 bases of the junction unmatched. The CDR3 here is CASSLGQKSYELFF. DNA for the CDR3: TGTGCCAGCAGCTTGGGACAGAAAAGTTACGAACTGTTTTTT.

The chain links TRBV18 to TRBJ1-1, with D perhaps matching TRBD1 (6 bases). CDR1 KGHSH and CDR2 LQKENI come from the germline V gene. This CDR3 region has 12 residues. Deletions cut 1 base from V and 10 bases from J, with 10 bases between. The CDR3 DNA reads as TGTGCCAGCTCACCACTCGGGGGGCGAGCTTTCTTT. It is translated as CASSPLGGRAFF. Together with reference TRBV18 and TRBJ1-1, the CDR3 gives the full variable domain: NAGVMQNPRHLVRRRGQEARLRCSPMKGHSHVYWYRQLPEEGLKFMVYLQKENIIDESGMPKERFSAEFPKEGPSILRIQQVVRGDSAAYFCASSPLGGRAFFGQGTRLTVV.

The chain carries TRBV6-1 and TRBJ2-3; D gene uncertain. This CDR3 region has 16 residues. V was pared by 0 bases and J by 2 bases, with 12 bases between. Germline values: CDR1 MNHNS, CDR2 SASEGT. The CDR3 coding sequence is TGTGCCAGCAGTGAAGCGCAGGTGGTCTACACAGATACGCAGTATTTT. Translating gives CASSEAQVVYTDTQYF.

The V gene is TRBV6-5, the J gene TRBJ1-1; 8 positions agree with TRBD1. The CDR3 consists of 13 residues. Germline trimming cut 6 bases from V and 6 bases from J; bases unmatched to any gene: 6. The germline V gene encodes CDR1 MNHEY and CDR2 SVGAGI. CDR3 coding DNA: TGTGCCAGCAGAGAGGACAGGGATTCTGAAGCTTTCTTT. Translating gives CASREDRDSEAFF.

The CDR3 reads CASSVGTEGGYTF. DNA of the CDR3: TGTGCCAGCAGCGTAGGGACAGAGGGCGGCTACACCTTC. The chain carries TRBV9 and TRBJ1-2; weak D call: TRBD1 (6 bases). The germline V gene encodes CDR1 SGDLS and CDR2 YYNGEE. Trimming took off 0 bases at V and 8 bases at J, with 11 bases between the two ends. CDR3 length: 13 amino acids.

The CDR3 DNA sequence: TGTGCCAGTAGTATTCAGGCGGCCAAAAACATTCAGTACTTC. Translated, it gives CASSIQAAKNIQYF. This chain joins TRBV19 and TRBJ2-4; D gene unclear. From germline, CDR1 is LNHDA and CDR2 SQIVND (reference sequence). V shed 3 bases and J shed 1 base, with 7 bases lying between them. This CDR3 comprises 14 residues.

The chain's CDR3 is CATSDPSVRGGPYNEQFF. CDR3 in DNA: TGTGCCACCAGTGATCCCTCCGTGCGGGGGGGCCCCTACAATGAGCAGTTCTTC. This chain connects TRBV24-1 to TRBJ2-1, with TRBD2 identical over 9 bases. This CDR3 spans 18 amino acids. Germline CDR1 is KGHDR and CDR2 is SFDVKD. V lost 3 bases, J lost 2 bases, and 10 bases stayed unmatched.

The V gene is TRBV3-1 (or the pseudogene TRBV3-2), the J gene TRBJ1-1; D call uncertain. The CDR3 runs to 11 residues. Germline values: CDR1 LGHDT, CDR2 YNNKEL (reference sequence). Between the trimmed V and J ends, which lost 7 bases and 4 bases, there was a span of 7 bases. The CDR3 region is CASTWGTEAFF. The CDR3 DNA reads as TGTGCCAGCACATGGGGCACTGAAGCTTTCTTT.

The chain combines TRBV6-1 with TRBJ1-2; 10 nucleotides match TRBD1. The CDR3 consists of 16 residues. V lost 2 bases and J lost 5; bases outside the gene matches: 8. CDR1 is MNHNS, CDR2 SASEGT, per germline. CDR3 region: CASSERGTGDRYGYTF. As DNA, the CDR3 is TGTGCCAGCAGTGAAAGGGGGACAGGGGATAGGTATGGCTACACCTTC.

The chain couples TRBV5-6 to TRBJ1-4; D unclear. The CDR3 has 13 amino acids. Germline V gene lookup returns CDR1 SGHDT and CDR2 YYEEEE. With 4 bases removed from V and 5 bases from J, the gap between germline ends came to 9 bases. The chain's CDR3 is CASSTFTNEKLFF. CDR3 nucleotides: TGTGCCAGCAGCACCTTCACGAATGAAAAACTGTTTTTT.

The chain is built from TRBV6-2 or TRBV6-3 and TRBJ2-7, with D possibly being TRBD2 (6 bases). The V and J ends lost 0 bases and 2 bases respectively, with 14 bases between them. Germline V gene sequence: CDR1 MNHEY, CDR2 SVGEGT. CDR3 length: 16 residues. As DNA, the CDR3 is TGTGCCAGCAGTTACTCGGTGCGGACTAACGCCTACGAGCAGTACTTC. Its translation: CASSYSVRTNAYEQYF.

Notes on this clone: Within the sample, other DNA sequences also encode this same CDR3. V usage is TRBV30 and J usage is TRBJ2-2; 7 bases are a match to TRBD2. V lost 8 bases and J lost 3; bases outside the gene matches: 6. The length of the CDR3 is 13 residues. The germline gives CDR1 GTSNPN, CDR2 SVGIG (reference sequence). The CDR3 region has the DNA TGTGCCATGGCTGGGGGGGACACCGGGGAGCTGTTTTTT. As protein: CAMAGGDTGELFF.

This clone was seen more than once but under ten times. V is TRBV9 and J is TRBJ1-1, with 8 positions matching TRBD1. The CDR3 is 13 amino acids. After removal of 0 bases from V and 7 bases from J, the junction contained 2 bases not matched to a gene. Germline-derived CDR1 and CDR2 are SGDLS and YYNGEE. The CDR3 DNA is TGTGCCAGCAGCGTAGGGACAGGGTTTGAAGCTTTCTTT. Encoded protein: CASSVGTGFEAFF.

The V and J genes are TRBV18 and TRBJ2-3, with D possibly TRBD2 on 7 matching bases. Germline CDR1 is KGHSH and CDR2 is LQKENI. V was shortened by 1 base and J by 3 bases, with 17 bases between the two germline ends. The CDR3 loop spans 17 amino acids. CDR3 coding DNA: TGTGCCAGCTCACCACTAGGAGGGGGGGCCGGTACAGATACGCAGTATTTT. As protein: CASSPLGGGAGTDTQYF.

The chain is built from TRBV4-2 and TRBJ2-3; possibly TRBD2 for D (5 bases). V was cut by 1 base and J by 0 bases, with 8 bases left in between. CDR1 LGHNA and CDR2 YNFKEQ come from the germline V gene. The CDR3 extends over 15 amino acids. The CDR3 loop reads CASSQGGRSTDTQYF. The CDR3 bases are TGTGCCAGCAGCCAAGGCGGGCGAAGCACAGATACGCAGTATTTT.

This sequence joins TRBV5-1 and TRBJ1-2; a possible D gene is TRBD1 (6 bases). The CDR3 runs 15 residues. Germline lookup yields CDR1 SGHRS and CDR2 YFSETQ. V lost 5 bases and J 0 bases, leaving 14 bases between the germline ends. CDR3: CASRPPGHPNYGYTF. DNA for the CDR3: TGCGCCAGCAGACCACCGGGACATCCTAACTATGGCTACACCTTC.

J is TRBJ1-4 and V is TRBV6-5; D not resolved. CDR3 length: 13 amino acids. V lost 5 bases, J lost 8 bases, and 12 bases lay in between. Germline CDR1 is MNHEY and CDR2 is SVGAGI. This CDR3 reads CASSPGNFEKLFF. CDR3 nucleotide sequence: TGTGCCAGCAGTCCGGGGAACTTCGAAAAACTGTTTTTT.

This clone was seen just once. This chain uses TRBV30 with TRBJ1-1; D is ambiguous. V lost 1 base, J lost 4 bases, and 10 bases lay in between. This CDR3 has 13 amino acids. Per germline, CDR1 GTSNPN and CDR2 SVGIG (reference sequence). The CDR3 sequence: CAWSALLGTEAFF. CDR3 in DNA: TGTGCCTGGAGTGCCCTTCTAGGCACTGAAGCTTTCTTT.

The chain carries TRBV29-1 and TRBJ2-4; D is perhaps TRBD2 (5 bases). The CDR3 extends over 13 amino acids. V was trimmed by 6 bases and J by 7 bases, leaving 16 bases between them. Per the germline V gene, CDR1 is SQVTM and CDR2 is ANQGSEA. The CDR3 DNA reads as TGCAGCGTCAATCCCGGGCCGGGGAACATTCAGTACTTC. Translating gives CSVNPGPGNIQYF.